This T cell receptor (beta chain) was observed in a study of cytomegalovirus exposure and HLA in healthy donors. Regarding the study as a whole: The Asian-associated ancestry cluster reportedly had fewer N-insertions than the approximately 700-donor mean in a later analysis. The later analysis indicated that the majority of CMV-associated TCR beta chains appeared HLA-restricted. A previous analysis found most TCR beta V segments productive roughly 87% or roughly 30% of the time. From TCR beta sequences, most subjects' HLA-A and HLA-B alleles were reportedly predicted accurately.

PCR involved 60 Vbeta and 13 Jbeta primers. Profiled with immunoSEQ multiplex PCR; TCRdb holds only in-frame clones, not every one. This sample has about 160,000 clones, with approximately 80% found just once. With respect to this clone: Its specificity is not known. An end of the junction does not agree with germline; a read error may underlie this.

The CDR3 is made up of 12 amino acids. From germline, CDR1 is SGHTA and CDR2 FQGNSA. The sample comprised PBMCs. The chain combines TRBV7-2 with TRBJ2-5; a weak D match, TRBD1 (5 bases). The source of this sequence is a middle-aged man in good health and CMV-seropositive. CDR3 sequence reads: CASSSRRGAIDF. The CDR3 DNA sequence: TGTGCCAGCAGCTCGCGTCGTGGGGCAATAGACTTC.